This T cell receptor beta chain is from a study of T-cell reconstitution after alpha-beta-depleted transplantation in children (dated by TCRdb to about 2016). As for the study more broadly: T-cell immune reconstitution after TCRalphabeta/CD19-depleted allogeneic hematopoietic cell transplantation in children was quantitatively tracked in the study by means of TCR repertoire profiling.

The CDR3 starts with the cysteine, ends with the phenylalanine, and has 16 residues. Only CDR3 DNA is held: 48 bases, read in frame from base 1. Cut back by 1 base and 2 bases, the V and J ends lie 12 bases apart. For CDR1 and CDR2, the germline V gene lists SGHTA and FQGTGA. The treatment or condition label for this specimen denotes: allogeneic hematopoietic cell transplantation with graft depleted of TCRalphabeta T cells and CD19 B cells. The children who served as transplant recipients had been given grafts of TCRalphabeta/CD19-depleted allogeneic hematopoietic cells. Libraries were made using PCR. Sequencing used an Illumina HiSeq 2500. TCR libraries were prepared with molecular barcoding, using unique molecular identifiers to normalize TCRbeta repertoire quantification. The raw public reads went through TCRdb reprocessing: fastp at Q25, MiXCR clone calling, in-frame beta chains kept. CDR3 protein duplicates are merged, each entry listing the most common genes and DNA. Within this sample are 150,000 to 250,000 distinct CDR3 sequences, with approximately 6% of them counted one time only. The leading ten clones occupy about 4.4% of the sample.

This clonotype showed up just a few times. Its cognate antigen has yet to be identified. Per-base qualities were not stored, and no clone one base away is much larger. What the work shows at the level of the full study, not this receptor alone: The apparently early recovery of alphabetaT-cell counts about two months after transplant reportedly depended on only several hundred rapidly expanded clones that came from non-depleted graft cells. Over the following months the frequencies of hyperexpanded clones went down, and after one year T-cell counts and TCRbeta diversity were mostly credited to newly produced T cells. In some patients, the high TCRbeta diversity seen at day 60 was put down to recipient T cells and intrathymic progenitors that had survived conditioning.

This material consisted of PBMCs, taken before TCRalphabeta/CD19-depleted stem cell transplant. The V and J segments used are TRBV7-3 and TRBJ2-1; 5 matching bases give a weak D call of TRBD1. This TCR was recovered from a girl under three years old with combined immunodeficiency, due to receive a stem cell transplant. The sequenced DNA: TGTGCCAGCAGCTTAATTGGAACAGGCACCTACAATGAGCAGTTCTTC. Its protein is CASSLIGTGTYNEQFF.